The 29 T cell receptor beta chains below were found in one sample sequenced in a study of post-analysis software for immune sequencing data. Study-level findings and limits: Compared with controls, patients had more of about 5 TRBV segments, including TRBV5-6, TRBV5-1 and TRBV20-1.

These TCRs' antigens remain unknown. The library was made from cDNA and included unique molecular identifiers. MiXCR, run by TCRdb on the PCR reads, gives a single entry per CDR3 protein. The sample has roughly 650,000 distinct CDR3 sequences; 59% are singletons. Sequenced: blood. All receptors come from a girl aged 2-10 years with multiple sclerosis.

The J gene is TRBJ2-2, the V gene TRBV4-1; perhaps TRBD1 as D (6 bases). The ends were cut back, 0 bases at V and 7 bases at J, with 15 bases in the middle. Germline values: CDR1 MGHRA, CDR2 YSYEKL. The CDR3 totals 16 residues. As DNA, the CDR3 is TGCGCCAGCAGCCAAGATTGGGGGCTCCTCGGCGGGGAGCTGTTTTTT. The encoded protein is CASSQDWGLLGGELFF.

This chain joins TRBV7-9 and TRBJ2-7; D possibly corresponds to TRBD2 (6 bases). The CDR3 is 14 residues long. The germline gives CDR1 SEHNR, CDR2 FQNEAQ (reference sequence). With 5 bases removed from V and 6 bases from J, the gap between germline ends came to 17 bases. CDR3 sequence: CASSTTGGDREQYF. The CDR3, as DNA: TGTGCCAGCAGCACAACAGGCGGGGATCGCGAGCAGTACTTC.

CDR3 nucleotide sequence: TGTGCCTGGAGTCCCTCGGACAGCTATGGCTACACCTTC. Its protein product is CAWSPSDSYGYTF. The rearrangement uses TRBV30 and TRBJ1-2; D might be TRBD1 (6 bases). V lost 2 bases, J lost 4 bases, and 11 bases lay in between. The germline V gene encodes CDR1 GTSNPN and CDR2 SVGIG (reference sequence). The CDR3 runs 13 residues.

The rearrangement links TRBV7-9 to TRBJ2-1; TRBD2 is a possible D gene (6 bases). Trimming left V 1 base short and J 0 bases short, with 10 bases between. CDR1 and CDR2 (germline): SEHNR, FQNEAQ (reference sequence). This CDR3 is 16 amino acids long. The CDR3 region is CASSLVSGLSYNEQFF. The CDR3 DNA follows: TGTGCCAGCAGCTTAGTTAGCGGCCTCTCCTACAATGAGCAGTTCTTC.

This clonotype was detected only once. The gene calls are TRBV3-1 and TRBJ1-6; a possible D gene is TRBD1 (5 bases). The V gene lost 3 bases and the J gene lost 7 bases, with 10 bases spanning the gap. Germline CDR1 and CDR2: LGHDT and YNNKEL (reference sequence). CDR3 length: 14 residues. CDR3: CASSHRDSNSPLHF. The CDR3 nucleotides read TGTGCCAGCAGCCACAGGGATTCGAATTCACCCCTCCACTTT.

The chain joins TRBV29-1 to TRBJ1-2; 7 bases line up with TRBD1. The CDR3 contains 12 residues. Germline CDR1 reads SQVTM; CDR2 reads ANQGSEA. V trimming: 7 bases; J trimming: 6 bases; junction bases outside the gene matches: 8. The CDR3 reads CSGQGWVDGYTF. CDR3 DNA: TGCAGCGGACAGGGATGGGTCGATGGCTACACCTTC.

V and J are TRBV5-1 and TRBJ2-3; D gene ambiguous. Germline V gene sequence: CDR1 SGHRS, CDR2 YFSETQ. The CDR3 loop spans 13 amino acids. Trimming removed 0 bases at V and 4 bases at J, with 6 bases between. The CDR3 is CASSLEVSDTQYF. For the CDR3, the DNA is TGCGCCAGCAGCTTGGAGGTGTCAGATACGCAGTATTTT.

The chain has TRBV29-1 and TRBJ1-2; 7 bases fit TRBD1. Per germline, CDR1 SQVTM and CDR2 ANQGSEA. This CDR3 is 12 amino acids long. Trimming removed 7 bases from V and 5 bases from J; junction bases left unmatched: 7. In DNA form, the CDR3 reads TGCAGCGCGGCGGCAGGGGGGTATGGCTACACCTTC. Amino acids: CSAAAGGYGYTF.

CDR3 DNA: TGCAGTGCCCCCAACCCCCGGGAGGGACCAGCCAAAAACATTCAGTACTTC. It codes for CSAPNPREGPAKNIQYF. The chain uses TRBV20-1 and TRBJ2-4; 8 positions agree with TRBD2. V lost 6 bases to trimming and J lost 0 bases; unmatched junction nucleotides: 13. Germline CDR1 and CDR2: DFQATT and SNEGSKA (reference sequence). This CDR3 has 17 amino acids.

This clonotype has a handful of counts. The CDR3 reads CASSSGLRRQEQFF. The CDR3, as DNA: TGTGCCAGCAGTTCTGGACTACGACGTCAGGAGCAGTTCTTC. The chain is built from TRBV6-5 and TRBJ2-1; the D gene is possibly TRBD2 (6 bases). Trimming cost V 4 bases and J 10 bases, with 17 bases left between them. The CDR3 spans 14 residues. CDR1 is MNHEY and CDR2 is SVGAGI in the germline V gene.

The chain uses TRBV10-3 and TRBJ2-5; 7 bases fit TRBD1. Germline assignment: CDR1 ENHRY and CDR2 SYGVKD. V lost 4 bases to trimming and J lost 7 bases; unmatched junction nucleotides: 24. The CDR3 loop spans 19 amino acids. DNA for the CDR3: TGTGCCATCAGTGCAGACAGGGTTGATCTCCCCGCCCCGAAATGGACCCAGTACTTC. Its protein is CAISADRVDLPAPKWTQYF.

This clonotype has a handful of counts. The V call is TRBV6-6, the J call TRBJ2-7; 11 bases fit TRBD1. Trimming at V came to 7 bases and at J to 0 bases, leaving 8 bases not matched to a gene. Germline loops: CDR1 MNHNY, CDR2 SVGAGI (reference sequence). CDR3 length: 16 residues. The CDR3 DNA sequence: TGTGCCAGCATAAAGACCGGGACAGGGGGCTCCTACGAGCAGTACTTC. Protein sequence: CASIKTGTGGSYEQYF.

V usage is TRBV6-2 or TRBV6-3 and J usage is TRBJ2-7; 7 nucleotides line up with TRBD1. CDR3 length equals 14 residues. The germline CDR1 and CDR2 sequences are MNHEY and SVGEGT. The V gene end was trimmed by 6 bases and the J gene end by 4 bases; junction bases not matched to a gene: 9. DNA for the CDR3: TGTGCCAGCAGCCCCGGGGACAGCCCGTACGAGCAGTACTTC. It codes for CASSPGDSPYEQYF.

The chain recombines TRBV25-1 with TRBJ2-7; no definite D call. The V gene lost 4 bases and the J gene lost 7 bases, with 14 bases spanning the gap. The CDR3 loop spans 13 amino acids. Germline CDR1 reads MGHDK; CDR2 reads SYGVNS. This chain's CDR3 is CASSGEPNGEQYF. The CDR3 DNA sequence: TGTGCCAGCAGTGGAGAACCGAACGGTGAGCAGTACTTC.

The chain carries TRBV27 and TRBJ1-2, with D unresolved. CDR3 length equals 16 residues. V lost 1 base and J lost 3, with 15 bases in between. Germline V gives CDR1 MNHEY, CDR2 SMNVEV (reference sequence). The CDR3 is CASSLYGSKSHYGYTF. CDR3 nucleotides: TGTGCCAGCAGTTTATACGGCAGTAAGTCCCACTATGGCTACACCTTC.

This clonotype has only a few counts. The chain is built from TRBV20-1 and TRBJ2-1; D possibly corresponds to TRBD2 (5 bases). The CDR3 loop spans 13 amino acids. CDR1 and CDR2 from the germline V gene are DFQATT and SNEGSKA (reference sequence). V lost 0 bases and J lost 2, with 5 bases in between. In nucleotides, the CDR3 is TGCAGTGCTAGAGATAGCGCCTACAATGAGCAGTTCTTC. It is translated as CSARDSAYNEQFF.

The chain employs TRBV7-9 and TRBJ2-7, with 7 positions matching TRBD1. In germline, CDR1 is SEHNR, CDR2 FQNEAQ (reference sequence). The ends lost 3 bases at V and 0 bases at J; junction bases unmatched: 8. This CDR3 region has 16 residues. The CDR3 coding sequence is TGTGCCAGCAGCTTCCCCCTGACAGGGTACTCCTACGAGCAGTACTTC. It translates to CASSFPLTGYSYEQYF.

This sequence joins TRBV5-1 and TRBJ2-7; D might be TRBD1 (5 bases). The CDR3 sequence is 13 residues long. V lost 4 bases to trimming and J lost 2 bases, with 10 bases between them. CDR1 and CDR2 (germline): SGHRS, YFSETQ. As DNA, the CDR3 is TGCGCCAGCAGCATCGGACAACCCTACGAGCAGTACTTC. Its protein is CASSIGQPYEQYF.

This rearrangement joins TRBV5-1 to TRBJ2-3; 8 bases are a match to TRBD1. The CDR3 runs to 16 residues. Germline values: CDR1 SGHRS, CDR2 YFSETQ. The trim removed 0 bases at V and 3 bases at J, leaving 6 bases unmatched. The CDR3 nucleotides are TGCGCCAGCAGCTTGGGGACAGGGTCAGCGACAGATACGCAGTATTTT. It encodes CASSLGTGSATDTQYF.

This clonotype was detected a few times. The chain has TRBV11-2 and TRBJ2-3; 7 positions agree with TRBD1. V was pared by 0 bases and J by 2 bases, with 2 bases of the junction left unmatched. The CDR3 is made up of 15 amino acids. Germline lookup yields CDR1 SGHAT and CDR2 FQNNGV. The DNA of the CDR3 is TGTGCCAGCAGCTTAGATGGGACAGACACAGATACGCAGTATTTT. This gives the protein CASSLDGTDTDTQYF.

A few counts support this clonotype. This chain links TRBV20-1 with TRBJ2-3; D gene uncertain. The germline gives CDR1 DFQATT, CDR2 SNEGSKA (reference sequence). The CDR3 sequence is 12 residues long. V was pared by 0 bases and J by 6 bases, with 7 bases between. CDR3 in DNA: TGCAGTGCTAGAGACCCCCCGGATACGCAGTATTTT. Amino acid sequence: CSARDPPDTQYF.

The CDR3 bases are TGTGCCAGCTCACCAAACGACGGGCAACAAGAGACCCAGTACTTC. Encoded protein: CASSPNDGQQETQYF. The V and J genes are TRBV18 and TRBJ2-5; D remains unclear. V dropped 2 bases and J dropped 2 bases, with 12 bases sitting between them. Germline V CDR1 and CDR2: KGHSH, LQKENI. There are 15 residues in the CDR3.

In DNA form, the CDR3 reads TGTGCCAGCAGTGACTCTCAGCAGGCCTCTGGCTACACCTTC. Encoded protein: CASSDSQQASGYTF. The chain joins TRBV6-4 to TRBJ1-2; D unclear. The CDR3 totals 14 residues. V lost 0 bases and J lost 7, with 12 bases in between. CDR1 and CDR2 (germline): MRHNA, SNTAGT.

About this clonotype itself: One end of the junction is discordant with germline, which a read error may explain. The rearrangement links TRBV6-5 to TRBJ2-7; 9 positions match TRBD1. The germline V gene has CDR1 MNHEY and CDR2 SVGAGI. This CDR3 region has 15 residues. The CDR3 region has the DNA TGTGCCTGCAGTGACGCCGGGACAGGGACCTACGAGCAGTACTTC. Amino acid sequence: CACSDAGTGTYEQYF.

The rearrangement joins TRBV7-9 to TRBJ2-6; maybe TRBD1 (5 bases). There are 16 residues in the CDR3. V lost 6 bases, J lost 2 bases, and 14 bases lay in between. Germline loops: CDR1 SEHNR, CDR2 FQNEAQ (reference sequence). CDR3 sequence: CASSSQGTPGANVLTF. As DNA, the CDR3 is TGTGCCAGCAGTTCCCAGGGAACCCCTGGGGCCAACGTCCTGACTTTC. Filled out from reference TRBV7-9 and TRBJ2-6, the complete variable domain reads DTGVSQNPRHKITKRGQNVTFRCDPISEHNRLYWYRQTLGQGPEFLTYFQNEAQLEKSRLLSDRFSAERPKGSFSTLEIQRTEQGDSAMYLCASSSQGTPGANVLTFGAGSRLTVL.

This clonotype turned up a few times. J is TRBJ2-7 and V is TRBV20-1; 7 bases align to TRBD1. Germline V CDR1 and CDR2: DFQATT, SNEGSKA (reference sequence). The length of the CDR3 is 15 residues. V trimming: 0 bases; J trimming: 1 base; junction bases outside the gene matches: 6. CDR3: CSARDVQGSSYEQYF. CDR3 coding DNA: TGCAGTGCTAGAGATGTACAGGGGAGTTCCTACGAGCAGTACTTC.

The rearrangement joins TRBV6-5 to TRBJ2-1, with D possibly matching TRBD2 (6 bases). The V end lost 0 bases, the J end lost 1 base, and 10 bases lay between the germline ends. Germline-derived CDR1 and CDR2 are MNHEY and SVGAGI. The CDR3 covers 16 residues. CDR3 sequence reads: CASSYSGGVSYNEQFF. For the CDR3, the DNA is TGTGCCAGCAGTTACTCGGGCGGGGTGTCCTACAATGAGCAGTTCTTC.

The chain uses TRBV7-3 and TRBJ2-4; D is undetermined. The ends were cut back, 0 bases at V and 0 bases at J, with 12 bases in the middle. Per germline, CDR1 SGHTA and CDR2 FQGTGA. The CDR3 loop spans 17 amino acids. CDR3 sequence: CASSLTGLRVAKNIQYF. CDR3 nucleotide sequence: TGTGCCAGCAGCTTAACAGGATTACGGGTAGCCAAAAACATTCAGTACTTC.

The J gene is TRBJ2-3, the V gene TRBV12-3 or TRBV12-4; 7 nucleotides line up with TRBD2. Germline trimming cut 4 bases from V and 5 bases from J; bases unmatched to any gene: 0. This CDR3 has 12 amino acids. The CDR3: CASSSGGDTQYF. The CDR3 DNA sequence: TGTGCCAGCAGTTCGGGAGGAGATACGCAGTATTTT.